One and the same sample provided the 13 T cell receptor beta chains below, sequenced in a study of OX40 agonist ivuxolimab in advanced cancers. Clones were read by immunoSEQ multiplex PCR, and TCRdb kept only the in-frame ones, dropping some. This table holds 75,000 to 100,000 clones, about 90% found once. The sample was CD4+ or CD8+ T cells sorted from blood, taken in a trial of the OX40 agonist ivuxolimab. All receptors derive from an adult with an advanced solid tumor such as melanoma, head and neck, liver or kidney cancer.

The sample holds one count of this clone. The chain carries TRBV30 and TRBJ2-7, with D hard to call. Germline V CDR1 and CDR2: GTSNPN, SVGIG (reference sequence). Trimming removed 1 base from V and 9 bases from J, with 10 bases in between. The length of the CDR3 is 11 residues. CDR3 nucleotides: TGTGCCTGGAGTGGCTCGGGTGGGCAGTACTTC. Translated, it gives CAWSGSGGQYF.

This chain connects TRBV19 to TRBJ1-2; 9 bases match TRBD1. The CDR3 loop spans 17 amino acids. J lost 4 bases, V lost 6 bases, and 15 bases had no gene match. CDR1 is LNHDA and CDR2 is SQIVND in the germline V gene (reference sequence). The CDR3 loop reads CASRMGHTGGAGYGYTF. DNA of the CDR3: TGTGCCAGTAGAATGGGGCATACAGGGGGCGCGGGCTATGGCTACACCTTC.

V is TRBV6-1 and J is TRBJ1-5; TRBD1 aligns across 8 bases. Looked up from germline, CDR1 is MNHNS and CDR2 is SASEGT. The CDR3 is 14 residues long. Trimming removed 8 bases from V and 5 bases from J; junction bases left unmatched: 8. Here the CDR3 DNA reads TGTGCCAGCCTCCCTGGACAGGGATATCAGCCCCAGCATTTT. It translates to CASLPGQGYQPQHF.

The rearrangement links TRBV7-6 to TRBJ1-3; D is possibly TRBD1 (5 bases). Per germline, CDR1 SGHVS and CDR2 FNYEAQ. This CDR3 is 13 amino acids long. V was trimmed by 5 bases and J by 5 bases, leaving 10 bases between them. The CDR3 spells CASSRDSRNTIYF. CDR3 bases: TGTGCCAGCAGCCGTGACAGTCGAAACACCATATATTTT.

The V call is TRBV18, the J call TRBJ2-5; D is perhaps TRBD1 (5 bases). Trimming stripped 6 bases from V and 2 bases from J, with 16 bases between. The CDR3 totals 15 residues. The germline V gene encodes CDR1 KGHSH and CDR2 LQKENI. DNA for the CDR3: TGTGCCAGCTCCCTTGTTCAGGGAAGTCAAGAGACCCAGTACTTC. It specifies CASSLVQGSQETQYF.

The chain has TRBV19 and TRBJ2-1; a possible D gene is TRBD2 (6 bases). The germline V gene has CDR1 LNHDA and CDR2 SQIVND (reference sequence). Trimming cost V 5 bases and J 4 bases, with 12 bases left between them. This CDR3 spans 14 amino acids. CDR3 DNA sequence: TGTGCCAGTAGTCCTCGGGACTTTTACAATGAGCAGTTCTTC. Amino acid sequence: CASSPRDFYNEQFF.

J is TRBJ2-1 and V is TRBV20-1; no definite D call. The CDR3 is 11 amino acids. Deletions cut 5 bases from V and 4 bases from J, with 6 bases between. Germline V CDR1 and CDR2: DFQATT, SNEGSKA (reference sequence). The CDR3 loop is CSALRYNEQFF. CDR3 DNA sequence: TGCAGTGCTCTACGATACAATGAGCAGTTCTTC.

This clone is a singleton in its sample. The chain uses TRBV11-2 and TRBJ1-2; D perhaps matches TRBD1 (6 bases). This CDR3 has 14 residues. Germline loops: CDR1 SGHAT, CDR2 FQNNGV. Deletions cut 3 bases from V and 3 bases from J, with 11 bases between. CDR3: CASSFSQGYYGYTF. The CDR3 coding sequence is TGTGCCAGCAGCTTTAGCCAGGGGTACTATGGCTACACCTTC. The variable domain in full, completed from reference TRBV11-2 and TRBJ1-2, reads EAGVAQSPRYKIIEKRQSVAFWCNPISGHATLYWYQQILGQGPKLLIQFQNNGVVDDSQLPKDRFSAERLKGVDSTLKIQPAKLEDSAVYLCASSFSQGYYGYTFGSGTRLTVV.

This chain joins TRBV6-6 and TRBJ2-2; 12 nucleotides agree with TRBD2. This CDR3 region has 15 residues. The V gene's germline CDR1 is MNHNY and CDR2 SVGAGI (reference sequence). V was clipped by 8 bases and J by 6 bases; unmatched bases: 7. The CDR3 reads CASRSTSGSPGELFF. Written as DNA, the CDR3 is TGTGCCAGCCGCTCGACTAGCGGGAGTCCCGGGGAGCTGTTTTTT.

This chain uses TRBV2 with TRBJ1-1, with D possibly TRBD1 on 5 matching bases. Germline-derived CDR1 and CDR2 are SNHLY and FYNNEI. There are 14 residues in the CDR3. Trimming pared 7 bases from V and 3 bases from J, leaving 15 bases between. CDR3 amino acids: CASIRGMGDTEAFF. CDR3 DNA sequence: TGTGCCAGCATAAGGGGTATGGGGGACACTGAAGCTTTCTTT.

Worth noting for this clone: One junction end disagrees with the germline gene, perhaps due to a read error. The chain is built from TRBV7-7 and TRBJ2-1; D remains ambiguous. Germline CDR1 SSHAT, CDR2 FNYEAQ (reference sequence). CDR3 length: 13 amino acids. The CDR3 DNA is TGTGCTAGCAGCTTAAGGCGGTCGAATGAGCAGTTCTTC. Protein product: CASSLRRSNEQFF. Complete variable domain (other parts from reference TRBV7-7 and TRBJ2-1): GAGVSQSPRYKVTKRGQDVTLRCDPISSHATLYWYQQALGQGPEFLTYFNYEAQPDKSGLPSDRFSAERPEGSISTLTIQRTEQRDSAMYRCASSLRRSNEQFFGPGTRLTVL.

The V call is TRBV6-1, the J call TRBJ2-3; 15 positions match TRBD2. V lost 6 bases to trimming and J lost 5 bases; unmatched junction nucleotides: 3. Germline lookup yields CDR1 MNHNS and CDR2 SASEGT. The CDR3 loop spans 15 amino acids. Here the CDR3 reads CASSPGLAGGDTQYF. CDR3 in DNA: TGTGCCAGCAGCCCGGGACTAGCGGGAGGAGATACGCAGTATTTT.

This chain connects TRBV5-4 to TRBJ2-5, with 10 nucleotides matching TRBD2. CDR1 and CDR2 from the germline V gene are SGHNT and YYREEE (reference sequence). V lost 4 bases to trimming and J lost 11 bases; unmatched junction nucleotides: 14. This CDR3 is built from 15 residues. This CDR3 is CASSQPSGGYGEQYF. CDR3 nucleotides: TGTGCCAGCAGCCAACCTAGCGGGGGATATGGGGAGCAGTACTTC.